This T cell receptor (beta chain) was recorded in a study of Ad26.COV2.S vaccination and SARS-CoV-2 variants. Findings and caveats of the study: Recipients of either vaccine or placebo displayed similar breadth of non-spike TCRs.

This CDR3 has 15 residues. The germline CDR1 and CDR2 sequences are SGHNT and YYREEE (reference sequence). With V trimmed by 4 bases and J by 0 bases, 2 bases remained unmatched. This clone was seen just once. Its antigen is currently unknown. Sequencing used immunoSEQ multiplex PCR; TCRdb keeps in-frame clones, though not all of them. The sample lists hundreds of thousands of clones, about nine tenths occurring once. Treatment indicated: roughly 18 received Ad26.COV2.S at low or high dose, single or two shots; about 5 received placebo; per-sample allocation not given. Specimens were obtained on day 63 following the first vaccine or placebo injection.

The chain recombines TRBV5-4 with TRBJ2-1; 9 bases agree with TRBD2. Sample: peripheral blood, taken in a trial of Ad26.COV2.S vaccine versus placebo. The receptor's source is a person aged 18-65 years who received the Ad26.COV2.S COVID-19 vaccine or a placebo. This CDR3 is CASSLSGSSYNEQFF. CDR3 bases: TGTGCCAGCAGCCTTAGCGGGAGCTCCTACAATGAGCAGTTCTTC.